Listed below are T cell receptor beta chains from one sample, sequenced in a study of blood T cell repertoires in COVID-19. Method: immunoSEQ multiplex PCR; TCRdb's copy keeps in-frame clones and lacks some. The data show approximately 140,000 clones, about four fifths seen once. The specimen was peripheral blood. The receptors stem from a human donor in a cohort sampled during active COVID-19. Each CDR3 is given with its conserved first and last residue. A D gene is named only where the DNA matches it firmly. The size field is filled for only some rows; it gives once, few, many or a size class.

d_gene	v_gene	j_gene	abundance	CDR3nt	CDR3aa
TRBD1	TRBV6-4	TRBJ2-7	-	TGTGCCAGCAGTCCCGGGACAGGGGCCCACGAGCAGTACTTC	CASSPGTGAHEQYF
TRBD2	TRBV15	TRBJ2-3	few	TGTGCCACCAGCAGACAGCGGGAGGGGGATACGCAGTATTTT	CATSRQREGDTQYF
TRBD1	TRBV7-9	TRBJ1-2	-	TGTGCCAGCAGCTTAGGGCAAGGGACAGCTTTTACTAACTATGGCTACACCTTC	CASSLGQGTAFTNYGYTF
-	TRBV28	TRBJ1-2	once	TGTGCCAGCAGCTGGACAGTAGAATATGGCTACACCTTC	CASSWTVEYGYTF
TRBD2	TRBV7-3	TRBJ2-1	-	TGTGCCAGCAGTGTCCTAGCGGGAGGTGGGAATGAGCAGTTCTTC	CASSVLAGGGNEQFF
TRBD2	TRBV15	TRBJ2-2	-	TGTGCCACCAGCAGAGAACGATCACTAGCGGGACACACCGGGGAGCTGTTTTTT	CATSRERSLAGHTGELFF
TRBD1	TRBV5-4	TRBJ1-4	-	TGTGCCAGCAGCCCTAGGACAGGGACGACTGAAAAACTGTTTTTT	CASSPRTGTTEKLFF
-	TRBV2	TRBJ2-4	-	TGTGCCAGCAACCGGGACTCACGGGCGAACATTCAGTACTTC	CASNRDSRANIQYF
-	TRBV18	TRBJ1-5	-	TGTGCCAGCTCACCAACCCGCTACCAAAATCAGCCCCAGCATTTT	CASSPTRYQNQPQHF
TRBD1	TRBV27	TRBJ2-7	-	TGTGCCAGCAGTAGGATCATACAGGGGAAGCAGTACTTC	CASSRIIQGKQYF
-	TRBV9	TRBJ2-3	-	TGTGCCAGCAGCGTAGGTACTACAAACCGATTCACAGATACGCAGTATTTT	CASSVGTTNRFTDTQYF
-	TRBV5-5	TRBJ2-1	-	TGTGCCAGCAGCTTGGGAAGGGGAACATACAATGAGCAGTTCTTC	CASSLGRGTYNEQFF
-	TRBV6-5	TRBJ1-2	-	TGTGCCAGCAGTTCTCCGGGACATCTCTACACCTTC	CASSSPGHLYTF
TRBD2	TRBV30	TRBJ2-1	-	TGTGCCTGGAGTGGACTAGCGGGAGGTTTAGGGCGGTACAATGAGCAGTTCTTC	CAWSGLAGGLGRYNEQFF
-	TRBV5-1	TRBJ1-2	-	TGCGCCAGCAGCTTCAACCCGCAGAGGCACTATGGCTACACCTTC	CASSFNPQRHYGYTF
-	TRBV6-5	TRBJ2-5	-	TGTGCCAGCACCTCCGGAGGAGAGACCCAGTACTTC	CASTSGGETQYF
TRBD1	TRBV6-1	TRBJ2-7	-	TGTGCCAGCAGTGAAACGGGGACAGGGGTTAGCTACGAGCAGTACTTC	CASSETGTGVSYEQYF
TRBD2	TRBV19	TRBJ2-1	-	TGTGCCAGTAGTATATTCACTAGCGGGAGGGGGTATGAGCAGTTCTTC	CASSIFTSGRGYEQFF
TRBD2	TRBV3-1/TRBV3-2	TRBJ2-5	-	TGTGCCAGCAGCGATACTAGCGGGAGGGCCTTCCAGTACTTC	CASSDTSGRAFQYF
-	TRBV25-1	TRBJ2-1	-	TGTGCCAGCAGTGATCCGGTTCATGAGCAGTTCTTC	CASSDPVHEQFF
TRBD1	TRBV19	TRBJ1-1	-	TGTGCCAGTAGTATCGCAGGGGGGCTGAACACTGAAGCTTTCTTT	CASSIAGGLNTEAFF
-	TRBV2	TRBJ1-3	-	TGTGCCAGCAGTCCGACACTCTCTGGAAACACCATATATTTT	CASSPTLSGNTIYF
TRBD2	TRBV19	TRBJ2-2	-	TGTGCCAGTAGTATGACTAGCTCCGGGGAGCTGTTTTTT	CASSMTSSGELFF
TRBD1	TRBV18	TRBJ1-1	-	TGTGCCAGCTCACGTAATATGGGACAGGGAGCCCCCTTGAGAGCTTTCTTT	CASSRNMGQGAPLRAFF
-	TRBV18	TRBJ2-2	few	TGTGCCAGCTCACCCCCCGGGGGACAGATCTTCGGGGAGCTGTTTTTT	CASSPPGGQIFGELFF
TRBD2	TRBV10-3	TRBJ2-5	-	TGTGCCATCAAGGCTAGCGGGAGGGCCGGAGAGACCCAGTACTTC	CAIKASGRAGETQYF
TRBD2	TRBV7-9	TRBJ2-1	-	TGTGCCAGCAGCTCTACTAGCGGGAGCTACAATGAGCAGTTCTTC	CASSSTSGSYNEQFF
TRBD1	TRBV9	TRBJ2-7	-	TGTGCCAGCAGCGTCGGACAGGGGGCGATGTACGAGCAGTACTTC	CASSVGQGAMYEQYF
-	TRBV3-1/TRBV3-2	TRBJ1-2	-	TGTGCCAGCAGCCAAGTGGGCCCGCGGGGGGCTGGAGGCTACACCTTC	CASSQVGPRGAGGYTF
-	TRBV19	TRBJ1-2	-	TGTGCCAGTAGTGATACGGACTATGGCTACACCTTC	CASSDTDYGYTF
-	TRBV7-9	TRBJ1-1	-	TGTGCCAGCAGCTTAGGACACATCACTGAAGCTTTCTTT	CASSLGHITEAFF